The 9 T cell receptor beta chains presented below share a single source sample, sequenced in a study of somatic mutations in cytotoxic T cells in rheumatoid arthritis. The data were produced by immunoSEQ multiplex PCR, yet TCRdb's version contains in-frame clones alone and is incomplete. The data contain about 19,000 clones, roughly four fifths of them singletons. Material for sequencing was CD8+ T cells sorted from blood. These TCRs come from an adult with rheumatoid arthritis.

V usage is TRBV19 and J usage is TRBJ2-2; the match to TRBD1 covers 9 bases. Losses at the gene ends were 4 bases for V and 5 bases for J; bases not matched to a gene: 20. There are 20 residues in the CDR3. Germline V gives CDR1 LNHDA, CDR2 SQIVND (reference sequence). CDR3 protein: CASSKSQLPGQGLGTGELFF. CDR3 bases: TGTGCCAGTAGTAAATCACAGCTCCCAGGACAGGGGCTAGGTACCGGGGAGCTGTTTTTT.

The DNA for the CDR3 is TGTGCCAGCAGTCCGGACAATGAGCAGTTCTTC. Translation: CASSPDNEQFF. This chain uses TRBV13 with TRBJ2-1; D not certain. This CDR3 comprises 11 residues. V lost 6 bases and J 5 bases, leaving 5 bases between the germline ends. Germline CDR1 PRHDT, CDR2 FYEKMQ (reference sequence).

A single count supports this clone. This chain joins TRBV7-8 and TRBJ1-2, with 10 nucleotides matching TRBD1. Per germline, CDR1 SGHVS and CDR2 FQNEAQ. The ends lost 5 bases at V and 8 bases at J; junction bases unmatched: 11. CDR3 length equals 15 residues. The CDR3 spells CASSPGTGVLEGYTF. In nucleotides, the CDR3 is TGTGCCAGCAGCCCAGGGACAGGGGTTCTGGAAGGCTACACCTTC.

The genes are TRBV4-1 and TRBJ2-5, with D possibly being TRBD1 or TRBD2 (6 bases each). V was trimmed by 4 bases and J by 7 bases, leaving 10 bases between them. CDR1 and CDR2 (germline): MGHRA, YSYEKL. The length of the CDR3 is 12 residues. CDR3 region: CASSPEGGTQYF. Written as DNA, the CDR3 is TGCGCCAGCAGCCCCGAGGGGGGGACCCAGTACTTC.

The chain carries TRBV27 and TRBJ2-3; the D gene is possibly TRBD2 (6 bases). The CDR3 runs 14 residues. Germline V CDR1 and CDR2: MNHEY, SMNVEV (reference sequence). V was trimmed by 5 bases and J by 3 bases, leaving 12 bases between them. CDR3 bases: TGTGCCAGCAGTCCGGGGACTCTAACAGATACGCAGTATTTT. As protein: CASSPGTLTDTQYF.

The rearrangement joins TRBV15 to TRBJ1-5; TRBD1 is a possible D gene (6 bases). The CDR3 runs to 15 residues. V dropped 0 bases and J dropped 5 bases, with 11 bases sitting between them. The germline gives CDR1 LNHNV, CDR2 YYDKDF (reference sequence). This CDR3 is CATSRDLGGHQPQHF. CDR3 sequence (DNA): TGTGCCACCAGCAGAGATCTTGGGGGGCATCAGCCCCAGCATTTT.

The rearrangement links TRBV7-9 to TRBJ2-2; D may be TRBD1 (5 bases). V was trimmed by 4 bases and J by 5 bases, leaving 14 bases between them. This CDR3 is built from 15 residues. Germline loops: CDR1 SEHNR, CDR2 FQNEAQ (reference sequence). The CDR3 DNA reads TGTGCCAGCAGCTCTATTACAGGAGCAACCGGGGAGCTGTTTTTT. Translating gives CASSSITGATGELFF.

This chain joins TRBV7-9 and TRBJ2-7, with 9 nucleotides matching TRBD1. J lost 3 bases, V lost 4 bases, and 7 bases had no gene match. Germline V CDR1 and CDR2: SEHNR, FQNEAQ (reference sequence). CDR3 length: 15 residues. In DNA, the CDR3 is TGTGCCAGCAGCTCCACCCGGACAGGGGACTACGAGCAGTACTTC. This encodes CASSSTRTGDYEQYF.

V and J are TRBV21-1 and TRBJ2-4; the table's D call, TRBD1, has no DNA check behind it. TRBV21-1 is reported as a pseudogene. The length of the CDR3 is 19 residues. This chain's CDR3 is CASSKALPGASSLKNIQYF. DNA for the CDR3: TGTGCCAGCAGCAAAGCGCTACCAGGGGCCTCTTCCTTAAAAAACATTCAGTACTTC.